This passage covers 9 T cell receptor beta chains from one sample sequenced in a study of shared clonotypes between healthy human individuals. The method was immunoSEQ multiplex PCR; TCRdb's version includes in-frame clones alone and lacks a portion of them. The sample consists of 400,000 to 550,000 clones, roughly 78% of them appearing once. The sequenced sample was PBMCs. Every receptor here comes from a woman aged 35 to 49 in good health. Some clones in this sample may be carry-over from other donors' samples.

The CDR3 here is CASSTSGYTDTQYF. The DNA of the CDR3 is TGTGCCAGCTCAACTAGCGGATACACAGATACGCAGTATTTT. The rearrangement links TRBV18 to TRBJ2-3; 8 bases line up with TRBD2. Germline loops: CDR1 KGHSH, CDR2 LQKENI. CDR3 length: 14 amino acids. The junction had 3 bases not matched to a gene; V was cut back by 5 bases and J by 2 bases.

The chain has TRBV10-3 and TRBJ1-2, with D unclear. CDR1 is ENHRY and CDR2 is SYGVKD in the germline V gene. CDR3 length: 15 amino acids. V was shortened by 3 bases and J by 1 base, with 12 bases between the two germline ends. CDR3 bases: TGTGCCATCAGTGACAGTCAGTTCGGTAACTATGGCTACACCTTC. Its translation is CAISDSQFGNYGYTF.

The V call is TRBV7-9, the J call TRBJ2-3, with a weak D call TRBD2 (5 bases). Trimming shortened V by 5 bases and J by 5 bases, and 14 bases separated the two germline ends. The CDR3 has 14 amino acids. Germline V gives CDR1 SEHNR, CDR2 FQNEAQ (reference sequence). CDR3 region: CASSKLGTVDTQYF. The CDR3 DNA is TGTGCCAGCAGCAAACTAGGTACTGTAGATACGCAGTATTTT.

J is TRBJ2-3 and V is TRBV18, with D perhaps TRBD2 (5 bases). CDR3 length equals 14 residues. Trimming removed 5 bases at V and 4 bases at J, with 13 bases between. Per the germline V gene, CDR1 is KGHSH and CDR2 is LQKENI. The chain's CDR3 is CASSKQRAPDTQYF. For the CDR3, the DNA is TGTGCCAGCTCAAAACAGAGGGCCCCAGATACGCAGTATTTT.

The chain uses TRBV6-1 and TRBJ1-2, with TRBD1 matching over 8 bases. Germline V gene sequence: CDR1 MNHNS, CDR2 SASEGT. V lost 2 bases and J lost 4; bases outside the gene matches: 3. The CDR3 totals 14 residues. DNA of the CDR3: TGTGCCAGCAGTGAAACGACAGGGGCCTATGGCTACACCTTC. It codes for CASSETTGAYGYTF.

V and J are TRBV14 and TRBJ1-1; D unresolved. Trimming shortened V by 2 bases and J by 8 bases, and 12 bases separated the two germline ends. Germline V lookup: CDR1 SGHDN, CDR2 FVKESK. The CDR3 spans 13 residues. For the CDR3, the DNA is TGTGCCAGCAGCCAAATCACTTTGGCCGAAGCTTTCTTT. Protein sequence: CASSQITLAEAFF. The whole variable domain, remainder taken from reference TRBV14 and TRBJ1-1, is EAGVTQFPSHSVIEKGQTVTLRCDPISGHDNLYWYRRVMGKEIKFLLHFVKESKQDESGMPNNRFLAERTGGTYSTLKVQPAELEDSGVYFCASSQITLAEAFFGQGTRLTVV.

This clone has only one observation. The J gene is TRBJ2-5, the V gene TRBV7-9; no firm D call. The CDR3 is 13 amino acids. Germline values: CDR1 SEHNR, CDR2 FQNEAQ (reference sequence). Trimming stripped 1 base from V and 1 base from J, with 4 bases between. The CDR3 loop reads CASSLDFQETQYF. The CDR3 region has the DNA TGTGCCAGCAGCTTAGATTTCCAAGAGACCCAGTACTTC.

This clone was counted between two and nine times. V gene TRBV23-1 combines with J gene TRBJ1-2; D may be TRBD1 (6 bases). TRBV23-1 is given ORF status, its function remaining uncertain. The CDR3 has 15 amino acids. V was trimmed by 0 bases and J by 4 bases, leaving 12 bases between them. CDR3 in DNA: TGCGCCAGCAGTCAATCAAGGACAGAGGTCTATGGCTACACCTTC. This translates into CASSQSRTEVYGYTF.

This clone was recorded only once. The CDR3 region has the DNA TGTGCCAGCAGCTGGGGGCGGGATGACGAGCAGTACTTC. Amino acids: CASSWGRDDEQYF. The chain recombines TRBV11-3 with TRBJ2-7, with D perhaps given as TRBD1 or TRBD2 (6 bases each). V shed 4 bases and J shed 5 bases, with 12 bases lying between them. The CDR3 has 13 amino acids. Germline assignment: CDR1 SGHNT and CDR2 YENEEA.